The rows below give T cell receptor beta chains drawn from one sample of a study of graft-versus-host responses after intestinal transplantation. Here immunoSEQ multiplex PCR was the method, and the copy in TCRdb shows in-frame clones only, minus some. The table lists roughly 43,000 clones, just under 95% of them singletons. The sample in question was PBMCs, obtained more than 310 days after intestinal transplant. Receptors originate from a human patient who received an intestinal transplant, so some T cells may come from the graft donor. CDR3s include the opening cysteine and the closing phenylalanine or tryptophan. The D gene is left open where the match is weak. Size tells how often a clone was seen (once, few, many) or the class of an expanded clone, and some rows leave it out.

v_gene	d_gene	j_gene	abundance	CDR3nt	CDR3aa
TRBV4-1	.	TRBJ1-5	once	TGCGCCAGCAGCCCCCAGGACAGCGACAATCAGCCCCAGCATTTT	CASSPQDSDNQPQHF
TRBV9	TRBD1	TRBJ2-1	.	TGTGCCAGCAGCGTAGCGGGACAGTCATACAATGAGCAGTTCTTC	CASSVAGQSYNEQFF
TRBV4-1	TRBD1	TRBJ1-5	.	TGCGCCAGCAGCCACCCCGGACAGGGGAATCAGCCCCAGCATTTT	CASSHPGQGNQPQHF
TRBV29-1	.	TRBJ1-2	.	TGCAGCGTTGTTGGGCTAACCACTAACTATGGCTACACCTTC	CSVVGLTTNYGYTF
TRBV4-3	.	TRBJ1-5	once	TGCGCCAGCAGCCAAGGAGAGGTTAGCAATCAGCCCCAGCATTTT	CASSQGEVSNQPQHF
TRBV10-3	.	TRBJ2-3	.	TGTGCCATCAGTGAGCCGGAGCTGTCAGATACGCAGTATTTT	CAISEPELSDTQYF
TRBV19	.	TRBJ2-5	.	TGTGCCAGTAGGAAGACTAGACAAGAGACCCAGTACTTC	CASRKTRQETQYF
TRBV6-1	TRBD1	TRBJ2-7	.	TGTGCCAGCCTAGACGGACAGGATGCCTACGAGCAGTACTTC	CASLDGQDAYEQYF
TRBV11-2	.	TRBJ2-1	.	TGTGCCAGCAGCTTGGGGCTTGGGACCAATGAGCAGTTCTTC	CASSLGLGTNEQFF
TRBV5-1	.	TRBJ2-5	.	TGCGCCAGCAGCTTGGAGGGAGGGGGAGAGACCCAGTACTTC	CASSLEGGGETQYF
TRBV5-6	TRBD1	TRBJ2-1	.	TGTGCCAGCAGCTGGACAGGGGTAGATGAGCAGTTCTTC	CASSWTGVDEQFF
TRBV5-4	TRBD2	TRBJ2-7	.	TGTGCCAGCAGCTTGCTGTCTAGCGGGGCCTACGAGCAGTACTTC	CASSLLSSGAYEQYF
TRBV6-5	.	TRBJ1-2	once	TGTGCCAGCAGTCAGACACAAATCGGGGTCTATGGCTACACCTTC	CASSQTQIGVYGYTF
TRBV6-4	.	TRBJ1-6	.	TGTGCCAGTCGCCGGGACTTCAATTCACCCCTCCACTTT	CASRRDFNSPLHF
TRBV13	.	TRBJ1-4	.	TGTGCCAGCAGCTCCCGCCCCGGATGGCCGGGAACTAATGAAAAACTGTTTTTT	CASSSRPGWPGTNEKLFF
TRBV18	TRBD1	TRBJ1-1	.	TGTGCCAGCTCACCGGACAGGCACACTGAAGCTTTCTTT	CASSPDRHTEAFF
TRBV28	.	TRBJ2-7	.	TGTGCCAGCAGTTTACATTTAACTTCTTTATCATACGAGCAGTACTTC	CASSLHLTSLSYEQYF